This T cell receptor (beta chain) was sequenced for a study of shared clonotypes between healthy human individuals (dated by TCRdb to about 2020). Background for the entire study: The cohort included three men and a couple of women between 18 and 49 years of age. To increase sequencing depth and limit assay-specific biases, different laboratories used diverse techniques to prepare libraries and sequence TCR repertoires. Leukapheresis yielded between about 0.9 and 9 billion PBMCs per donor. To estimate repertoire size and how much clonotype sharing occurs between individuals, the study deeply sequenced the blood TCR repertoires of roughly 5 healthy adults. For each donor, CD4 naive and CD4 memory were each given three plates, CD8 naive was given two plates, and CD8 memory was given one plate. General conclusions and limits of the study: About 5% of naive CD4, 3.5% of naive CD8, around 2.3% of memory CD4, and approximately 0.4% of memory CD8 clonotypes were shared across several donors. Sampling was restricted to blood, and TCR repertoires in tissue are likely to differ from TCR repertoires in blood. Even with the large sequencing depth, rarefaction of the sorted-subset datasets indicated that sequencing was incomplete. Higher generation probabilities were observed for clonotypes shared by all four sorted-subset donors than for non-shared clonotypes. Naive subsets generally had larger estimated clonotype richness than memory subsets. Based on pairwise subsampling, the degree of clonotype sharing among donors was expected to be affected by sequencing depth. The small number of donors limited the genetic and exposure-history diversity represented.

For this clone: It lacks a known antigen. No much larger clonotype is one base removed from it; base qualities were not supplied.

For the CD8 naive samples, CD45RO-negative cells were positively selected for CCR7, yielding a CD45RA+CCR7+ population from which TemRA cells were excluded. Healthy HIV-negative adults with no recently reported acute infections or vaccinations were included as donors. Every donor was a Caucasian adult residing in Nashville, Tennessee, USA. Blood was obtained by leukapheresis, after which PBMCs were separated by Ficoll-Histopaque density gradient centrifugation and cryopreserved in liquid nitrogen vapor phase. Purity and quantity of every magnetically sorted T cell population were checked by analytical flow cytometry. Genomic DNA was isolated from each sorted fraction and quantified by UV absorbance on a Nanodrop 2000c. Using the deep immunoSEQ assay, TCR CDR3 regions were amplified from genomic DNA by multiplex PCR. Genomic DNA extracted from each cell subset was distributed evenly over all wells of several immunoSEQ 96-well plates, and each plate served as one replicate. For sorted subsets, each replicate PCR was loaded with roughly 190 ng genomic DNA, equivalent to 30,000 or so T cell genomes. Purified libraries were quantified with a Qubit 3.0 fluorometer, sized on a Bioanalyzer 2100, and re-quantified with the KAPA Library Quantification kit. Every immunoSEQ 96-well plate was sequenced on a dedicated single-read 150-cycle Illumina NextSeq 550 flow cell. The original pipeline was this. Because the immunoSEQ output included only junctional sequences and no quality scores, the filtering could not be the same as the filtering used for full-length reads. To assign V/J genes and CDR3, sequences were annotated against IMGT germline references using PyIR, a Python wrapper for IgBLAST v1.9. Any read was removed if the V/J assignment was weak (E-value above 1e-6), the CDR3 was missing, or the read contained stop codons, out-of-frame junctions, or ambiguous translated residues. V3J clonotypes were defined by identical inferred V gene, J gene, and CDR3 amino acid sequence. To compute the percentage overlap between repertoires, the number of shared unique clonotypes was divided by the size of the smaller repertoire. Repertoire richness was assessed with RTK rarefaction, the Chao1 estimator, and Recon v2.1 estimates of unobserved clonotypes. For all TCRbeta clonotypes obtained by the gDNA method from several donors, generation probabilities were computed with OLGA. Imported from immuneACCESS, the table was reduced by TCRdb to in-frame sequences with V and J called. These copies leave out some clones; in studies compared against another copy, an unresolved V gene accounts for under half, and the cause of the remainder is not known. V, J and clone size derive from that table, while D and trimming were established from the DNA sequence. The sample profile shows 2 million or so clones; approximately 95% of them were found once. The ten largest clones add up to roughly 1.1% of the sample.

The TCR was taken from a man younger than 35 in good health. Material for sequencing was naive CD8+ T cells sorted from blood. The label giving this sample's cell subset or site can be read as: CD45RA+CCR7+.

CDR3 sequence: CASGSLAGGSNEQFF. The sequence in DNA is TGTGCTAGTGGAAGCCTAGCGGGAGGTAGCAATGAGCAGTTCTTC. The receptor chain draws on TRBV12-5 and TRBJ2-1, and 11 junctional nucleotides match TRBD2. There are 15 amino acids in the CDR3, from cysteine to phenylalanine inclusive. Left in the record is the CDR3 DNA by itself, 45 bases read in frame from the first base. CDR1 LGHNT and CDR2 FRNRAP were looked up in the germline V gene. Trimming leaves V shorter by 6 bases and J shorter by 6 bases, with the junction holding 7 bases beyond the gene matches.